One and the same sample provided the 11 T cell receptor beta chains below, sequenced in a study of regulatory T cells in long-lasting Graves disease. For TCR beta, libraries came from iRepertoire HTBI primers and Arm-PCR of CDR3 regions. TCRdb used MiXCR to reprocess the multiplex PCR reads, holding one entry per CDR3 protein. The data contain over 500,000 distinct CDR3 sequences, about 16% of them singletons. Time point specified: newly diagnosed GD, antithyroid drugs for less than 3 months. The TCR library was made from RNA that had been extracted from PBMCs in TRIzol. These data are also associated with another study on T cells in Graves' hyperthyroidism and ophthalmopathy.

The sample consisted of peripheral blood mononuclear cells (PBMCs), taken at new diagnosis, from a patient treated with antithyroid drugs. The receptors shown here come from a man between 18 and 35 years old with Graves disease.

CDR3 nucleotides: TGTGCCAGCAGTGAAGGGGACCGCCGAACATCTAACACTGAAGCTTTCTTT. Protein: CASSEGDRRTSNTEAFF. The V gene is TRBV2, the J gene TRBJ1-1; TRBD1 is a possible D gene (5 bases). The CDR3 extends over 17 amino acids. Germline CDR1 is SNHLY and CDR2 is FYNNEI. V was pared by 1 base and J by 2 bases, with 17 bases between.

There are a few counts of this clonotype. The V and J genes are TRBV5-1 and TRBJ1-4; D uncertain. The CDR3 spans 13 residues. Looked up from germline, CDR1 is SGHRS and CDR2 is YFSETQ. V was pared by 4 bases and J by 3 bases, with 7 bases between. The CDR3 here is CASSPAPNEKLFF. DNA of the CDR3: TGCGCCAGCAGCCCGGCTCCTAATGAAAAACTGTTTTTT.

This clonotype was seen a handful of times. The DNA for the CDR3 is TGTGCCAGCGGGTGGGGAAATTCACCCCTCCACTTT. It codes for CASGWGNSPLHF. This chain links TRBV12-3 or TRBV12-4 with TRBJ1-6; D remains ambiguous. The V end was cut by 8 bases, the J end by 7 bases, with 9 bases between. The CDR3 runs to 12 residues.

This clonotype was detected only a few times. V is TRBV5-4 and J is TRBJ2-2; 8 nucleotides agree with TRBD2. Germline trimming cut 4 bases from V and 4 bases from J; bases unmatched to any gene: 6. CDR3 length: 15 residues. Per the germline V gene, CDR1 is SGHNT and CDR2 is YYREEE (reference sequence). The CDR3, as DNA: TGTGCCAGCAGCCCGACTAGCGAGATCACCGGGGAGCTGTTTTTT. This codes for CASSPTSEITGELFF.

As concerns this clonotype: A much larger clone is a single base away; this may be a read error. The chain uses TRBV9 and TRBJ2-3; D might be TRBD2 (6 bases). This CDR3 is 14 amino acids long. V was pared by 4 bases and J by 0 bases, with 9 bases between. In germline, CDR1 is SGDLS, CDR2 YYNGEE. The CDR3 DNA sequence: TGTGCCAGCAGCCCCCGGGAGAGCACAGATACGCAGTATTTT. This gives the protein CASSPRESTDTQYF.

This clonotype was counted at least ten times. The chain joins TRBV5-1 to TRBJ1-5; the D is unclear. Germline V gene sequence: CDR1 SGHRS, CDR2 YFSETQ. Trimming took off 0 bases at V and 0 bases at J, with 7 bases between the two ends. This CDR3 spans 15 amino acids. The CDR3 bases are TGCGCCAGCAGCTTGGATTGGGGTAGCAATCAGCCCCAGCATTTT. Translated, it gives CASSLDWGSNQPQHF.

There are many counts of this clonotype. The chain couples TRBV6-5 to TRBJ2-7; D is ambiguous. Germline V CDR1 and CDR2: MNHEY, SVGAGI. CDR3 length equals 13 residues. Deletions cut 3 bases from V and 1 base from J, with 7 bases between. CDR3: CASSYSDSYEQYF. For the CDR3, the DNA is TGTGCCAGCAGTTATTCTGATTCCTACGAGCAGTACTTC.

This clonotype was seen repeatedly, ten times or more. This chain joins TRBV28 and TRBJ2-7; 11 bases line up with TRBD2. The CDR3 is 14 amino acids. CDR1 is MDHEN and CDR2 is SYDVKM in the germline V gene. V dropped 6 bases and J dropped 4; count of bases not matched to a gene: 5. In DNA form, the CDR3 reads TGTGCCAGCAGACTAGGGACTAGCGGATACGAGCAGTACTTC. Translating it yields CASRLGTSGYEQYF.

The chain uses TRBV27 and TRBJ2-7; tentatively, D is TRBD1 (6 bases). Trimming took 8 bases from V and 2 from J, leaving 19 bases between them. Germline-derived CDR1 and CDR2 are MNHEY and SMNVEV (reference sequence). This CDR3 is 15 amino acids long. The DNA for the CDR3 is TGTGCCAGCGGGGCCGGGACACAGTACACCTACGAGCAGTACTTC. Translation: CASGAGTQYTYEQYF.

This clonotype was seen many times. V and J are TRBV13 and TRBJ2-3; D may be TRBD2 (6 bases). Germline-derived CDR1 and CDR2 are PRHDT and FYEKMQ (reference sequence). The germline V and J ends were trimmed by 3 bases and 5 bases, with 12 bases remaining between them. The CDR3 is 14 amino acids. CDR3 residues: CASSFLGSEDTQYF. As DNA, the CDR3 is TGTGCCAGCAGCTTCCTCGGGAGCGAAGATACGCAGTATTTT. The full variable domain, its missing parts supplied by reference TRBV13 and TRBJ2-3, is AAGVIQSPRHLIKEKRETATLKCYPIPRHDTVYWYQQGPGQDPQFLISFYEKMQSDKGSIPDRFSAQQFSDYHSELNMSSLELGDSALYFCASSFLGSEDTQYFGPGTRLTVL.

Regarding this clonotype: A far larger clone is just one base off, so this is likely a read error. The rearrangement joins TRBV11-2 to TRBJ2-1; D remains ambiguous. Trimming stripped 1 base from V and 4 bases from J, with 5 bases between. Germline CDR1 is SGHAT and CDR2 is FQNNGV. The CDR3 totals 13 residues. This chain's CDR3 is CASSLAVYNEQFF. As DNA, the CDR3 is TGTGCCAGCAGCTTAGCTGTTTACAATGAGCAGTTCTTC.